This T cell receptor (beta chain) was observed in a study of monozygotic twins with inflammatory bowel disease. Looked up from germline, CDR1 is MDHEN and CDR2 is SYDVKM. The CDR3 is 15 residues long. Broader study findings: Varied immunosuppressive treatments among patients may have increased repertoire variability.

Of note for this clonotype: What it binds is not known.

From its re-call of the 5' RACE reads, TCRdb lists each CDR3 protein once, without DNA. Its table lists over 100,000 distinct CDR3 sequences. The clonotype was recovered from a human donor with ulcerative colitis or Crohn's disease, or a healthy co-twin of an affected twin (not recorded which). J is TRBJ2-7 and V is TRBV28; TCRdb designates TRBD2, a call that cannot be tested without DNA. Sequenced sample: blood. The CDR3 reads CASSLGTSGGSEQYF.